The next 18 T cell receptor beta chains were all read from a single sample in a study of response to subunit inactivated influenza vaccine. Via MiXCR, TCRdb re-called the RT-PCR reads, giving one row per CDR3 protein. Among 450,000 to 550,000 distinct CDR3 sequences listed, less than 30% were seen once. Here the sequenced sample was CD4+ T cells sorted from PBMCs, taken about 5 days after vaccination. The receptors were gathered from a man aged 45-65 years who received an inactivated influenza vaccine.

In its sample, this clonotype was seen many times. This sequence joins TRBV5-1 and TRBJ2-1; 7 positions agree with TRBD1. Trimming removed 0 bases from V and 8 bases from J; junction bases left unmatched: 2. The CDR3 loop spans 13 amino acids. CDR1 is SGHRS, CDR2 YFSETQ, per germline. In DNA form, the CDR3 reads TGCGCCAGCAGCTTGGGAGGGGGCGATGAGCAGTTCTTC. This translates into CASSLGGGDEQFF.

The chain joins TRBV7-9 to TRBJ2-1, with 12 bases aligning to TRBD2. The CDR3 is 15 amino acids. Unmatched junction bases numbered 2, after V lost 3 bases and J lost 5 bases. Germline CDR1 and CDR2: SEHNR and FQNEAQ (reference sequence). Here the CDR3 DNA reads TGTGCCAGCAGCTTCCTAGCGGGAGGGAACAATGAGCAGTTCTTC. Its translation: CASSFLAGGNNEQFF. Using reference TRBV7-9 and TRBJ2-1 for the parts outside the CDR3, the full variable domain is DTGVSQNPRHKITKRGQNVTFRCDPISEHNRLYWYRQTLGQGPEFLTYFQNEAQLEKSRLLSDRFSAERPKGSFSTLEIQRTEQGDSAMYLCASSFLAGGNNEQFFGPGTRLTVL.

This clonotype was counted once. The V call is TRBV18, the J call TRBJ2-7, with D unresolved. V dropped 0 bases and J dropped 4 bases, with 7 bases sitting between them. The CDR3 length is 13 residues. Per germline, CDR1 KGHSH and CDR2 LQKENI. CDR3 region: CASSPPSDYEQYF. CDR3 sequence (DNA): TGTGCCAGCTCACCACCGTCGGATTACGAGCAGTACTTC.

The J gene is TRBJ1-2, the V gene TRBV6-1; tentative D call: TRBD1 (6 bases). V shed 6 bases and J shed 8 bases, with 16 bases lying between them. CDR1 is MNHNS, CDR2 SASEGT, per germline. The CDR3 is made up of 13 amino acids. The CDR3 DNA reads TGTGCCAGCAGGTCCCGGGACACGGGCGGCTACACCTTC. It encodes CASRSRDTGGYTF.

CDR3 nucleotides: TGCAGCGTAAACGAGGGCGGCTACACCTTC. Translated, it gives CSVNEGGYTF. V gene TRBV29-1 combines with J gene TRBJ1-2, with D hard to call. V was shortened by 6 bases and J by 8 bases, with 10 bases between the two germline ends. CDR1 is SQVTM, CDR2 ANQGSEA, per germline. The CDR3 totals 10 residues. Drawing the rest from reference TRBV29-1 and TRBJ1-2, the complete variable domain is SAVISQKPSRDICQRGTSLTIQCQVDSQVTMMFWYRQQPGQSLTLIATANQGSEATYESGFVIDKFPISRPNLTFSTLTVSNMSPEDSSIYLCSVNEGGYTFGSGTRLTVV.

The V gene is TRBV6-2 or TRBV6-3, the J gene TRBJ2-7, with 7 bases lining up with TRBD1. V lost 6 bases, J lost 6 bases, and 14 bases stayed unmatched. The germline CDR1 and CDR2 sequences are MNHEY and SVGEGT. This CDR3 spans 15 amino acids. This CDR3 reads CASSYLRTGSSEQYF. CDR3 bases: TGTGCCAGCAGCTACCTCAGGACAGGTAGTAGCGAGCAGTACTTC.

The chain uses TRBV20-1 and TRBJ2-3, with D possibly called TRBD1 or TRBD2 (6 bases each). The CDR3 covers 16 residues. CDR1 DFQATT and CDR2 SNEGSKA come from the germline V gene (reference sequence). V lost 1 base and J 0 bases, leaving 14 bases between the germline ends. The CDR3 DNA reads as TGCAGTGCTAGAGCTGGCAGGGGACTGAGCACAGATACGCAGTATTTT. Amino acids: CSARAGRGLSTDTQYF.

This clonotype was recorded once. The chain combines TRBV12-3 or TRBV12-4 with TRBJ2-2; the D is unclear. This CDR3 contains 13 residues. Between the trimmed V and J ends, which lost 3 bases and 6 bases, there was a span of 8 bases. The CDR3 DNA reads as TGTGCCAGCAGTTTGGTCGTATCCGGGGAGCTGTTTTTT. It codes for CASSLVVSGELFF.

The sample holds a few counts of this clonotype. The J gene is TRBJ2-1, the V gene TRBV24-1, with 9 positions matching TRBD1. Per germline, CDR1 KGHDR and CDR2 SFDVKD. The V segment lost 3 bases and the J segment 8 bases; nucleotides outside the gene matches: 7. The CDR3 spans 15 residues. CDR3 nucleotide sequence: TGTGCCACCAGTGATGCCGGGACAGGGTGGTATGAGCAGTTCTTC. This sequence encodes CATSDAGTGWYEQFF.

This clonotype has only a few counts. The chain joins TRBV4-2 to TRBJ2-7; 9 bases align to TRBD2. The V and J ends lost 4 bases and 4 bases, in that order; junction bases with no gene match: 8. CDR3 length: 15 amino acids. Looked up from germline, CDR1 is LGHNA and CDR2 is YNFKEQ. The CDR3 bases are TGTGCCAGCAGCCGAGAAAGACTAGCGGTATACGAGCAGTACTTC. Its protein is CASSRERLAVYEQYF.

V gene TRBV10-3 combines with J gene TRBJ2-1; 8 bases agree with TRBD2. V shed 0 bases, J shed 8 bases, and the junction held 15 bases outside the gene matches. Per germline, CDR1 ENHRY and CDR2 SYGVKD. The CDR3 runs to 18 residues. The CDR3 coding sequence is TGTGCCATCAGTGAGTCACCCGGCGTGAGCGGGAGATCGTATGAGCAGTTCTTC. Protein product: CAISESPGVSGRSYEQFF.

In this sample, this clonotype turned up a few times. The chain is built from TRBV5-1 and TRBJ2-7; possibly TRBD2 for D (5 bases). Germline V gene lookup returns CDR1 SGHRS and CDR2 YFSETQ. V was clipped by 4 bases and J by 5 bases, with 16 bases between them. The CDR3 runs 14 residues. The CDR3 region has the DNA TGCGCCAGCAGCACTAAGACGGGAATCCACGAGCAGTACTTC. This translates into CASSTKTGIHEQYF.

There are many counts of this clonotype. The J gene is TRBJ1-2, the V gene TRBV28; tentatively, D is TRBD1 (5 bases). Trimming took 6 bases from V and 2 from J, leaving 13 bases between them. CDR3 length: 14 amino acids. Germline CDR1 MDHEN, CDR2 SYDVKM. The CDR3 spells CASRTGRRNYGYTF. The DNA of the CDR3 is TGTGCCAGCAGGACGGGACGGAGGAACTATGGCTACACCTTC.

This sequence joins TRBV11-2 and TRBJ2-5, with D hard to call. Germline values: CDR1 SGHAT, CDR2 FQNNGV. This CDR3 region has 15 residues. Deletions cut 7 bases from V and 1 base from J, with 16 bases between. In DNA, the CDR3 is TGTGCCAGCACCAACGAGGCCGGTCCCCAAGAGACCCAGTACTTC. Translated, it gives CASTNEAGPQETQYF.

This clonotype was seen a handful of times. The chain combines TRBV12-3 or TRBV12-4 with TRBJ1-2; TRBD1 is a possible D gene (5 bases). CDR3 length equals 12 residues. Trimming took off 5 bases at V and 8 bases at J, with 12 bases between the two ends. In nucleotides, the CDR3 is TGTGCCAGCAGTGCCGGGACGCGAGGCTACACCTTC. Translating it yields CASSAGTRGYTF.

This clonotype was picked up many times. CDR3 nucleotide sequence: TGTGCCAGCAGCGTCGCAGGTAACCCCTACGAGCAGTACTTC. This gives the protein CASSVAGNPYEQYF. The chain couples TRBV11-2 to TRBJ2-7; D remains unclear. Germline loops: CDR1 SGHAT, CDR2 FQNNGV. The CDR3 is 14 amino acids. The V gene lost 5 bases and the J gene lost 2 bases, with 13 bases spanning the gap.

This clonotype was detected a few times. V is TRBV6-1 and J is TRBJ1-1; D may be TRBD1 (6 bases). With 0 bases removed from V and 11 bases from J, the gap between germline ends came to 16 bases. This CDR3 has 14 residues. In germline, CDR1 is MNHNS, CDR2 SASEGT. CDR3 sequence: CASSEATGTGRAFF. The CDR3 region has the DNA TGTGCCAGCAGTGAAGCAACAGGGACGGGGCGCGCTTTCTTT.

V is TRBV7-8 and J is TRBJ2-2; tentative D call: TRBD2 (5 bases). V lost 1 base and J lost 4, with 10 bases in between. CDR1 and CDR2 from the germline V gene are SGHVS and FQNEAQ. The CDR3 covers 15 residues. The CDR3 bases are TGTGCCAGCAGCTTAGGGCTAGAGGGCACCGGGGAGCTGTTTTTT. This sequence encodes CASSLGLEGTGELFF.